This T cell receptor beta chain was recovered during a study of molecular identifiers for immune sequencing clone quantification. Whole-study context: Replicates split RNA from around 20,000 or 100,000 naive CD8 cells five ways, and the researchers sequenced four portions.

Researchers sorted naive CD8 T cells as cells that were CD8+CD4-CCR7+CD45RA+. Trimming stripped 9 bases from V and 3 bases from J, with 26 bases between. Germline V gene lookup returns CDR1 MNHEY and CDR2 SMNVEV (reference sequence). The CDR3 is made up of 18 amino acids. TCRdb processed the PCR reads anew with MiXCR; each CDR3 protein has one entry. Seen here are fewer than 350,000 distinct CDR3 sequences, about a fifth observed once, and the top ten hold approximately 0.85%. The sequence was obtained from a human donor in good health. Some libraries in this study had Jurkat cell RNA spiked in. The source material was naive CD8+ T cells from blood, with Jurkat cell RNA spiked in. Subset in this sample: FACS-sorted CD8+CD4-CCR7+CD45RA+ naive T cells. The chain is built from TRBV27 and TRBJ1-4; D might be TRBD1 (5 bases). The CDR3 protein is CASSSQGVTVVPNEKLFF. The DNA for the CDR3 is TGTGCCAGTAGCAGCCAAGGGGTTACGGTGGTTCCTAATGAAAAACTGTTTTTT.